This T cell receptor (beta chain) was captured in a study of CD8 T cells in Susac syndrome. General study findings and limits: The study's TCR sequencing and HLA analysis covered a relatively small number of individuals, and the study acknowledged this.

Relapsing-remitting disease, either stable or active, was present in the treatment-naive patients who were the multiple sclerosis controls. Purification of the CD8+ and CD4+ T cells relied on negative isolation, and TEMRA cells underwent FACS enrichment. V gave up 1 base and J gave up 5 bases; unmatched junction bases: 3. This CDR3 contains 13 residues. Per the germline V gene, CDR1 is DFQATT and CDR2 is SNEGSKA (reference sequence). cDNA came from roughly 0.53 to 1 ug RNA primed by random hexamers. A multiplex approach, immunoSEQ multiplex PCR, amplified TCR beta CDR3 across 54 Vbeta and 13 Jbeta. One entry per CDR3 protein, called by TCRdb with MiXCR from the immunoSEQ multiplex PCR reads. The sample holds approximately 210,000 distinct CDR3 sequences; roughly 96% are singletons and the top ten take 0.075% to 0.095%. Remarks on this clonotype: Its cognate antigen is unknown.

The gene calls are TRBV20-1 and TRBJ2-5; 8 nucleotides match TRBD1. The origin of this receptor is a human donor with multiple sclerosis. The specimen sequenced was CD4+ T cells from PBMCs. CDR3 bases: TGCAGTGCTAGAGGACAGGGGAGGGAGACCCAGTACTTC. Its translation: CSARGQGRETQYF.